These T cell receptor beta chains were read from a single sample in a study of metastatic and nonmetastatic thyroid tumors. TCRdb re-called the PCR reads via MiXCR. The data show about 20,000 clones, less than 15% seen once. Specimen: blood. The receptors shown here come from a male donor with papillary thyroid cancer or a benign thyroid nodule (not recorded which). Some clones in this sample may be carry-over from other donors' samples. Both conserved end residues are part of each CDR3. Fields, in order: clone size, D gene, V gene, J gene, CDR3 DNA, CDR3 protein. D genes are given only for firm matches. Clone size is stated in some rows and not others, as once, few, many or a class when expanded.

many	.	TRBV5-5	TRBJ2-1	TGTGCCAGCAGCCTACTACTTGTTTACAATGAGCAGTTCTTC	CASSLLLVYNEQFF
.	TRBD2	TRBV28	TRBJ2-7	TGTGCCAGCAGAGACGGGGGGGACTACGAGCAGTACTTC	CASRDGGDYEQYF
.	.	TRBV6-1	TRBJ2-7	TGTGCCAGCAGTGTCATCTCCTACGAGCAGTACTTC	CASSVISYEQYF
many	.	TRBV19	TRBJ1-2	TGTGCCAGTAGTATAGAAAAGGACAGCCCCTATGGCTACACCTTC	CASSIEKDSPYGYTF
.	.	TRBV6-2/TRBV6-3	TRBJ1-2	TGTGCCAGCAGCAGAATTGATAGCTATGGCTACACCTTC	CASSRIDSYGYTF
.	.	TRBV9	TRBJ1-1	TGTGCCAGCAGCGTCACGGGGGCTAAAGAAGCTTTCTTT	CASSVTGAKEAFF
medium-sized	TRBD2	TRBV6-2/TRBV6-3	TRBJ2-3	TGTGCCAGCAGTCTCGGACTAGCGCAGACAGATACGCAGTATTTT	CASSLGLAQTDTQYF
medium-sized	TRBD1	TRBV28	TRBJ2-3	TGTGCCAGCAGTTTCCAGGGGGCGGAGTTAGGAGATACGCAGTATTTT	CASSFQGAELGDTQYF
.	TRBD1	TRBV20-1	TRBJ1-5	TGCAGTGCTAGATCTCCGGGACAGGGGAATCAGCCCCAGCATTTT	CSARSPGQGNQPQHF
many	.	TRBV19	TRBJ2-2	TGTGCCAGTAATACCAGAGACACCGGGGAGCTGTTTTTT	CASNTRDTGELFF
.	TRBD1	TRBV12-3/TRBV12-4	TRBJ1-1	TGTGCCAGCAGTTTGCGGACAGGGAAGGCTGAAGCTTTCTTT	CASSLRTGKAEAFF
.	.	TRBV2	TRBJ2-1	TGTGCCAGCAGTGAAAAAGCAGAGGTGGAGTTCTTC	CASSEKAEVEFF
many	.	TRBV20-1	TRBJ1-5	TGCAGTGTGAGAGGGAGAAGGAGAGGGGGAAGCAATCAGCCCCAGCATTTT	CSVRGRRRGGSNQPQHF
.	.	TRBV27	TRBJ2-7	TGTGCCAGCAGTCCCACCTCCGACGGGCACGAGCAGTACTTC	CASSPTSDGHEQYF
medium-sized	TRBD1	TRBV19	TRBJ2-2	TGTGCCAGTAGTATACTCGGACAGGACACCGGGGAGCTGTTTTTT	CASSILGQDTGELFF
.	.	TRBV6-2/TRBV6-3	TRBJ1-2	TGTGCCAGCAGTTACGTTGTGGGGGGAGATGGCTACACCTTC	CASSYVVGGDGYTF
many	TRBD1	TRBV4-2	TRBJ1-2	TGTGCCAGCGGAACCGGGACAGGCGCTCTGGTGGGGGGCTACACCTTC	CASGTGTGALVGGYTF